This T cell receptor (beta chain) was found in a study of long-term antiretroviral therapy in people with HIV. General study findings and limits: Information pertaining to ART adherence, viral resistance or therapeutic modifications was not obtained. Narrower CDR3 length ranges marked HIV repertoires relative to controls.

The CDR3 runs 15 residues. Between the trimmed V and J ends, which lost 2 bases and 4 bases, there was a span of 13 bases. Germline V lookup: CDR1 SGHDT, CDR2 YYEEEE. The authors ran the immunoSEQ assay, v3.0, at survey level. Clones were read by immunoSEQ multiplex PCR, and TCRdb kept only the in-frame ones, dropping some. The repertoire holds about 20,000 clones, with approximately 82% as singletons. In the case of this clone: Its antigen is currently unknown.

The receptor was isolated from a man aged 35-49 years with HIV. Specimen: unsorted PBMCs, collected roughly 2.3 years after starting antiretroviral therapy. The rearrangement links TRBV5-6 to TRBJ1-5; a weak D match, TRBD1 (6 bases). This CDR3 is CASSFRGTGNQPQHF. The CDR3 region has the DNA TGTGCCAGCAGCTTTAGGGGTACAGGGAATCAGCCCCAGCATTTT.